The rows below give T cell receptor beta chains drawn from one sample of a study of patients and donors after allogeneic stem cell transplantation. TCRdb used MiXCR to reprocess the RT-PCR reads, holding one entry per CDR3 protein. This repertoire shows about a million distinct CDR3 sequences, approximately 19% found once; its top ten account for 6%. Sequencing used blood, either unsorted or a sorted T cell fraction (not recorded which). All receptors come from a human donor who was either an allogeneic HSCT recipient or a stem cell or donor lymphocyte infusion donor (not recorded which). It is not recorded whose cells these are; they may come from a transplant donor. Each CDR3 is given with its conserved first and last residue. A D gene is named only where the DNA matches it firmly. Size values are once, few and many counts, or a class for expanded clones, and some rows have none.

CDR3aa | CDR3nt | d_gene | abundance | j_gene | v_gene
CASRDRDLTGELFF | TGTGCCAGTAGGGACAGGGATCTCACCGGGGAGCTGTTTTTT | TRBD1 | - | TRBJ2-2 | TRBV2
CSVDSSGTEYNEQFF | TGCAGCGTTGACTCTTCCGGGACAGAATACAATGAGCAGTTCTTC | TRBD1 | - | TRBJ2-1 | TRBV29-1
CASSLRGRRTEAFF | TGTGCCAGCAGTTTAAGGGGCCGTCGGACTGAAGCTTTCTTT | - | many | TRBJ1-1 | TRBV12-3/TRBV12-4
CASSLGPGGQETQYF | TGCGCCAGCAGCTTGGGGCCAGGGGGCCAAGAGACCCAGTACTTC | TRBD1 | few | TRBJ2-5 | TRBV5-1
CSARRTGVDGYTF | TGCAGTGCTAGGCGGACAGGGGTGGATGGCTACACCTTC | TRBD1 | - | TRBJ1-2 | TRBV20-1
CASSRKLAVSYNEQFF | TGCGCCAGCAGCCGAAAACTAGCGGTCTCCTACAATGAGCAGTTCTTC | TRBD2 | few | TRBJ2-1 | TRBV4-1
CASTRADTQYF | TGTGCCAGCACTAGGGCAGATACGCAGTATTTT | - | many | TRBJ2-3 | TRBV6-2/TRBV6-3
CASSAWTGDGYTF | TGTGCCAGCAGCGCCTGGACAGGGGATGGCTACACCTTC | TRBD1 | - | TRBJ1-2 | TRBV11-2
CASSFLDKLNEKLFF | TGTGCCAGCAGTTTCTTAGACAAACTGAATGAAAAACTGTTTTTT | - | - | TRBJ1-4 | TRBV27
CASSFQFRGSWTEAFF | TGCGCCAGCAGCTTTCAGTTTCGGGGGAGTTGGACTGAAGCTTTCTTT | - | few | TRBJ1-1 | TRBV5-1
CASRRHGGTEAFF | TGTGCCAGCAGGCGCCACGGAGGGACTGAAGCTTTCTTT | - | few | TRBJ1-1 | TRBV6-1
CSARTGYWDTQYF | TGCAGTGCTAGAACAGGGTATTGGGATACGCAGTATTTT | - | few | TRBJ2-3 | TRBV20-1
CASSWDGIYEQYF | TGTGCCAGCAGCTGGGACGGAATTTACGAGCAGTACTTC | - | few | TRBJ2-7 | TRBV5-6
CASSPGHGPYEQYF | TGTGCCAGCAGCCCGGGACACGGACCCTACGAGCAGTACTTC | - | - | TRBJ2-7 | TRBV7-9